This is a list of T cell receptor beta chains from one sample in a study of blood T cell repertoires in COVID-19. Libraries were prepared by immunoSEQ multiplex PCR; TCRdb keeps only in-frame clonotypes and omits some of them. The data contain about 140,000 clones, approximately 86% of them singletons. Source material: peripheral blood. The receptor source for this set is an older woman with acute or convalescent COVID-19. The CDR3 runs from the conserved cysteine through the conserved F or W. The order of the fields is J gene, clone size, CDR3 length, V gene, D gene, CDR3 protein, CDR3 DNA. The D gene is left open where the match is weak. Size is stated for part of the rows, as once, few or many counts, or as a class when the clone is expanded.

TRBJ2-7,.,14,TRBV19,.,CASKPPGSSYEQYF,TGTGCCAGTAAGCCCCCGGGGAGCTCCTACGAGCAGTACTTC
TRBJ2-7,.,15,TRBV4-3,.,CASSQESGRSYEQYF,TGCGCCAGCAGCCAGGAGTCGGGTCGCTCCTACGAGCAGTACTTC
TRBJ2-3,.,15,TRBV6-4,TRBD1,CASSVQGAGTDTQYF,TGTGCCAGCAGTGTACAGGGGGCTGGGACAGATACGCAGTATTTT
TRBJ2-3,.,16,TRBV27,TRBD2,CASSGGLAGATDTQYF,TGTGCCAGCAGTGGGGGACTAGCGGGGGCGACAGATACGCAGTATTTT
TRBJ2-3,.,15,TRBV5-1,TRBD2,CASSLGTNPTDTQYF,TGCGCCAGCAGCTTAGGGACTAACCCCACAGATACGCAGTATTTT
TRBJ2-5,.,11,TRBV29-1,TRBD2,CSGGGQETQYF,TGCTCGGGCGGGGGCCAAGAGACCCAGTACTTC
TRBJ1-4,.,14,TRBV9,.,CASSTSPRIEKLFF,TGTGCCAGCAGCACTTCTCCCCGCATTGAAAAACTGTTTTTT
TRBJ1-5,.,15,TRBV5-4,TRBD1,CASSPGTGINQPQHF,TGTGCCAGCAGCCCCGGGACAGGAATAAACCAGCCCCAGCATTTT
TRBJ1-4,.,15,TRBV24-1,TRBD1,CATSERQGLGEKLFF,TGTGCCACCAGTGAGCGACAGGGTCTTGGGGAAAAACTGTTTTTT
TRBJ1-2,.,12,TRBV7-9,.,CASSLAEVGYTF,TGTGCCAGCAGCTTAGCCGAGGTTGGCTACACCTTC
TRBJ1-3,once,17,TRBV30,TRBD1,CAWSVRVGRGVGNTIYF,TGTGCCTGGAGTGTACGGGTTGGCAGGGGGGTAGGAAACACCATATATTTT
TRBJ2-5,.,13,TRBV19,.,CASSIDRAGTQYF,TGTGCCAGTAGTATAGACAGGGCAGGGACCCAGTACTTC
TRBJ2-1,.,18,TRBV10-3,TRBD2,CAISESGSGGFSYNEQFF,TGTGCCATCAGTGAGTCGGGTAGCGGGGGTTTCTCCTACAATGAGCAGTTCTTC
TRBJ1-1,.,14,TRBV9,TRBD1,CASSHTGGLTEAFF,TGTGCCAGCAGTCACACAGGGGGCCTCACTGAAGCTTTCTTT
TRBJ2-5,.,24,TRBV28,TRBD1,CASSLTPGQSTQYGHRPYQETQYF,TGTGCCAGCAGTTTGACCCCGGGACAGTCCACGCAGTACGGGCACCGACCATACCAAGAGACCCAGTACTTC
TRBJ2-5,once,11,TRBV10-2,.,CASSVLETQYF,TGCGCCAGCAGTGTCTTAGAGACCCAGTACTTC
TRBJ2-7,once,14,TRBV18,TRBD2,CASSPPVGGGEQYF,TGTGCCAGCTCACCACCGGTTGGGGGGGGAGAGCAGTACTTC
TRBJ1-2,.,17,TRBV5-5,.,CASSLGHRIPDSYGYTF,TGTGCCAGCAGCTTGGGACACAGGATCCCAGATTCCTATGGCTACACCTTC
TRBJ2-3,.,15,TRBV7-3,.,CASSRRGGGTDTQYF,TGTGCCAGCAGCCGACGGGGTGGCGGCACAGATACGCAGTATTTT
TRBJ1-5,.,14,TRBV28,.,CASSSPDTNQPQHF,TGTGCCAGCAGTTCCCCGGACACGAATCAGCCCCAGCATTTT
TRBJ2-7,.,13,TRBV13,.,CASSLGRFAEQYF,TGTGCCAGCAGCTTAGGCCGATTCGCGGAGCAGTACTTC
TRBJ2-7,once,12,TRBV20-1,.,CSAGGGLYEQYF,TGCAGTGCTGGTGGTGGACTCTACGAGCAGTACTTC
TRBJ2-2,.,16,TRBV7-9,TRBD1,CASSLLGQGDTGELFF,TGTGCCAGCAGCTTATTGGGACAGGGCGACACCGGGGAGCTGTTTTTT
TRBJ1-2,few,15,TRBV6-2/TRBV6-3,TRBD1,CASSRRDRGLRGYTF,TGTGCCAGCAGTCGCCGGGACAGGGGCCTCCGTGGCTACACCTTC
TRBJ2-7,.,14,TRBV10-3,.,CAISEATLTYEQYF,TGTGCCATCAGCGAGGCTACCTTGACCTACGAGCAGTACTTC
TRBJ1-2,.,11,TRBV29-1,.,CTVWSNYGYTF,TGCACCGTGTGGAGTAACTATGGCTACACCTTC
TRBJ2-2,.,15,TRBV2,TRBD1,CASTSDRVNTGELFF,TGTGCCAGCACTTCGGACAGGGTAAACACCGGGGAGCTGTTTTTT
TRBJ1-2,.,15,TRBV19,.,CASSIGSGAYYGYTF,TGTGCCAGTAGTATCGGCTCTGGGGCCTACTATGGCTACACCTTC
TRBJ2-7,.,13,TRBV11-2,.,CASSLDLTYEQYF,TGTGCCAGCAGCTTAGATCTAACGTACGAGCAGTACTTC
TRBJ1-3,.,11,TRBV12-3/TRBV12-4,.,CAPRGRNTIYF,TGTGCTCCCCGGGGTAGAAACACCATATATTTT
TRBJ2-1,.,16,TRBV11-1,.,CASSYSVGVSNDEQFF,TGTGCCAGCAGCTATTCAGTCGGGGTTTCCAACGATGAGCAGTTCTTC
TRBJ2-7,.,15,TRBV7-2,.,CASSLSRVRVGEQYF,TGTGCCAGCAGCTTGTCTAGAGTCAGGGTAGGGGAGCAGTACTTC
TRBJ2-7,.,16,TRBV4-2,TRBD1,CASSQDRGTGNYEQYF,TGTGCCAGCAGCCAAGATCGAGGGACAGGGAACTACGAGCAGTACTTC
TRBJ2-2,.,16,TRBV11-2,TRBD1,CASSSGQGAWTGELFF,TGTGCCAGCAGCTCCGGACAGGGGGCTTGGACCGGGGAGCTGTTTTTT
TRBJ2-5,.,15,TRBV9,TRBD1,CASSVATGGGETQYF,TGTGCCAGCAGCGTAGCTACAGGGGGAGGAGAGACCCAGTACTTC
TRBJ2-7,.,13,TRBV9,TRBD1,CASSGTGVHEQYF,TGTGCCAGCAGCGGGACAGGGGTCCACGAGCAGTACTTC
TRBJ2-1,.,17,TRBV7-9,TRBD2,CASSSTLAGTSYNEQFF,TGTGCCAGCAGCTCTACTTTAGCGGGGACCTCCTACAATGAGCAGTTCTTC
TRBJ2-7,.,16,TRBV7-9,.,CASSLVGWGPTYEQYF,TGTGCCAGCAGCTTAGTGGGTTGGGGGCCCACCTACGAGCAGTACTTC
TRBJ1-1,.,13,TRBV10-1,.,CASSDRGNTEAFF,TGCGCCAGCAGTGACCGGGGGAACACTGAAGCTTTCTTT
TRBJ1-1,.,15,TRBV9,.,CASSPTGGVGTEAFF,TGTGCCAGCAGCCCCACAGGCGGGGTGGGGACTGAAGCTTTCTTT